These T cell receptor beta chains were read from a single sample in a study of blood T cell repertoires in COVID-19. Data came from immunoSEQ multiplex PCR; TCRdb stores just in-frame clones and leaves some out. Here the sample spans roughly 140,000 clones, approximately 80% being singletons. Source material: peripheral blood. The receptors were sampled from a man in his sixties or seventies who had recovered from COVID-19. Each CDR3 is given with its conserved first and last residue. A D gene is named only where the DNA matches it firmly. Rows give clone size only sometimes, using once, few, many, or a class for an expanded clone.

clone_size: -; v_call: TRBV7-2; d_call: TRBD1; j_call: TRBJ2-4; cdr3_nt: TGTGCCAGCAGAGCTCGGGACAGGGGCAACATTCAGTACTTC; cdr3_aa: CASRARDRGNIQYF
clone_size: -; v_call: TRBV29-1; d_call: -; j_call: TRBJ1-1; cdr3_nt: TGCAGCGCTACAACATTAGGGGCTGAAGCTTTCTTT; cdr3_aa: CSATTLGAEAFF
clone_size: -; v_call: TRBV5-4; d_call: TRBD1; j_call: TRBJ1-2; cdr3_nt: TGTGCCAGCAGCAGAGGACAGGGGGCGTATGGCTACACCTTC; cdr3_aa: CASSRGQGAYGYTF
clone_size: -; v_call: TRBV5-5; d_call: -; j_call: TRBJ1-5; cdr3_nt: TGTGCCAGCAGCTCCGGGAGAAGCAATCAGCCCCAGCATTTT; cdr3_aa: CASSSGRSNQPQHF
clone_size: -; v_call: TRBV27; d_call: TRBD1; j_call: TRBJ2-7; cdr3_nt: TGTGCCAGCAGTTTATCAAGACAGGGGTTCTACGAGCAGTACTTC; cdr3_aa: CASSLSRQGFYEQYF
clone_size: -; v_call: TRBV6-5; d_call: -; j_call: TRBJ2-5; cdr3_nt: TGTGCCAGCAGGCTAGGTGAGACCCAGTACTTC; cdr3_aa: CASRLGETQYF
clone_size: -; v_call: TRBV6-5; d_call: TRBD1; j_call: TRBJ2-1; cdr3_nt: TGTGCCAGCAGTCCGTTACAGGGGGCCTATGAGCAGTTCTTC; cdr3_aa: CASSPLQGAYEQFF
clone_size: -; v_call: TRBV10-2; d_call: TRBD1; j_call: TRBJ1-1; cdr3_nt: TGCGCCAGCAGTACCGGACAGGGGGCGGCTGAAGCTTTCTTT; cdr3_aa: CASSTGQGAAEAFF
clone_size: -; v_call: TRBV5-4; d_call: TRBD1; j_call: TRBJ1-2; cdr3_nt: TGTGCCAGCAGCTTGGGTCAGGGGGCCTACGGCTACACCTTC; cdr3_aa: CASSLGQGAYGYTF
clone_size: -; v_call: TRBV2; d_call: -; j_call: TRBJ1-3; cdr3_nt: TGTGCCAGCAGTGAAATGGGGCTTGGAAACACCATATATTTT; cdr3_aa: CASSEMGLGNTIYF
clone_size: -; v_call: TRBV7-2; d_call: TRBD1; j_call: TRBJ1-5; cdr3_nt: TGTGCCAGCAGCTTTACAGGGGCTGGCAATCAGCCCCAGCATTTT; cdr3_aa: CASSFTGAGNQPQHF
clone_size: -; v_call: TRBV27; d_call: TRBD2; j_call: TRBJ2-3; cdr3_nt: TGTGCCAGCAGTTTTGGCTGGGGTGAGCGGGAGGGCCCAGATACGCAGTATTTT; cdr3_aa: CASSFGWGEREGPDTQYF
clone_size: -; v_call: TRBV10-3; d_call: TRBD1; j_call: TRBJ1-6; cdr3_nt: TGTGCCATCAGTGAGTCGGCCAGGGGGCTTTCACCCCTCCACTTT; cdr3_aa: CAISESARGLSPLHF
clone_size: -; v_call: TRBV16; d_call: TRBD1; j_call: TRBJ2-1; cdr3_nt: TGTGCCAGCACCCGACAGGGGACCTTTCGACAGTTCTTC; cdr3_aa: CASTRQGTFRQFF
clone_size: -; v_call: TRBV27; d_call: -; j_call: TRBJ2-1; cdr3_nt: TGTGCCAGCACTTCCATAGCGTACTCCTACAATGAGCAGTTCTTC; cdr3_aa: CASTSIAYSYNEQFF
clone_size: -; v_call: TRBV15; d_call: TRBD1; j_call: TRBJ1-1; cdr3_nt: TGTGCCACCAGCCCCCAATTAACACGCCGGACAGGGGGCTGGACTGAAGCTTTCTTT; cdr3_aa: CATSPQLTRRTGGWTEAFF
clone_size: -; v_call: TRBV7-2; d_call: -; j_call: TRBJ2-5; cdr3_nt: TGTGCCAGCAGCTTAATGGCCGTCAGAGAGACCCAGTACTTC; cdr3_aa: CASSLMAVRETQYF
clone_size: -; v_call: TRBV29-1; d_call: -; j_call: TRBJ2-1; cdr3_nt: TGCAGCGCTGGAGATGACAGTTACAATGAGCAGTTCTTC; cdr3_aa: CSAGDDSYNEQFF
clone_size: -; v_call: TRBV7-3; d_call: -; j_call: TRBJ2-1; cdr3_nt: TGTGCCAGCAGCTTAGCGGGGTGGAATGAGCAGTTCTTC; cdr3_aa: CASSLAGWNEQFF
clone_size: -; v_call: TRBV7-3; d_call: -; j_call: TRBJ2-2; cdr3_nt: TGTGCCAGCAGCTTCGCCCAGGGGATCGCCGGGGAGCTGTTTTTT; cdr3_aa: CASSFAQGIAGELFF
clone_size: -; v_call: TRBV27; d_call: TRBD2; j_call: TRBJ2-7; cdr3_nt: TGTGCCAGCAGTTCGGATGCTAGCGGGAGAAGCGAGCAGTACTTC; cdr3_aa: CASSSDASGRSEQYF
clone_size: -; v_call: TRBV25-1; d_call: TRBD1; j_call: TRBJ2-7; cdr3_nt: TGTGCCAGCAGTGCCCAACAGGGGGCCTACGAGCAGTACTTC; cdr3_aa: CASSAQQGAYEQYF
clone_size: few; v_call: TRBV7-8; d_call: TRBD2; j_call: TRBJ2-7; cdr3_nt: TGTGCCAGCAGCTTAAGGCGGGGGGCGAGCTCCTACGAGCAGTACTTC; cdr3_aa: CASSLRRGASSYEQYF
clone_size: -; v_call: TRBV5-6; d_call: -; j_call: TRBJ2-4; cdr3_nt: TGTGCCAGCAGCTTGGAGGGGGATAGCAACATTCAGTACTTC; cdr3_aa: CASSLEGDSNIQYF
clone_size: -; v_call: TRBV29-1; d_call: -; j_call: TRBJ2-1; cdr3_nt: TGCAGCGTCCGGGGGCGGGGGTTGCAGTTCTTC; cdr3_aa: CSVRGRGLQFF
clone_size: -; v_call: TRBV2; d_call: TRBD1; j_call: TRBJ1-3; cdr3_nt: TGTGCCAGCACCGGACAGGATCTTTTTCGAAACACCATATATTTT; cdr3_aa: CASTGQDLFRNTIYF
clone_size: -; v_call: TRBV4-3; d_call: -; j_call: TRBJ2-1; cdr3_nt: TGCGCCAGCAGCCAAGTTGGGGAGGTTAATGAGCAGTTCTTC; cdr3_aa: CASSQVGEVNEQFF
clone_size: -; v_call: TRBV7-2; d_call: -; j_call: TRBJ1-5; cdr3_nt: TGTGCCAGCAGCTTAGTAGCGGGGGCGAGGGGTCAGCCCCAGCATTTT; cdr3_aa: CASSLVAGARGQPQHF
clone_size: -; v_call: TRBV5-1; d_call: -; j_call: TRBJ2-5; cdr3_nt: TGCGCCAGCAAGGTCCGATTAGAAAGAGGAGAGACCCAGTACTTC; cdr3_aa: CASKVRLERGETQYF
clone_size: -; v_call: TRBV19; d_call: -; j_call: TRBJ1-5; cdr3_nt: TGTGCCAGTAGTAATGGGCCCGGTCAGCCCCAGCATTTT; cdr3_aa: CASSNGPGQPQHF
clone_size: few; v_call: TRBV3-1/TRBV3-2; d_call: -; j_call: TRBJ2-7; cdr3_nt: TGTGCCAGCAGCCAAGTTACAGGGGAGCAGTACTTC; cdr3_aa: CASSQVTGEQYF
clone_size: -; v_call: TRBV6-5; d_call: -; j_call: TRBJ2-7; cdr3_nt: TGTGCCAGCAGTTACTCCGCAGGGGAGCAGTACTTC; cdr3_aa: CASSYSAGEQYF
clone_size: -; v_call: TRBV30; d_call: -; j_call: TRBJ2-1; cdr3_nt: TGTGCCTGGAGCGGGGTTTCGGCCAATGAGCAGTTCTTC; cdr3_aa: CAWSGVSANEQFF
clone_size: -; v_call: TRBV5-6; d_call: -; j_call: TRBJ2-2; cdr3_nt: TGTGCCAGCAGCTTGATAGCGTCGGACACCGGGGAGCTGTTTTTT; cdr3_aa: CASSLIASDTGELFF
clone_size: few; v_call: TRBV15; d_call: TRBD1; j_call: TRBJ2-5; cdr3_nt: TGTGCCACCAGCTTTGGACAGGGGTTTGAGACCCAGTACTTC; cdr3_aa: CATSFGQGFETQYF
clone_size: -; v_call: TRBV2; d_call: -; j_call: TRBJ2-1; cdr3_nt: TGTGCCAGCAGCGCACAGGGTGGAGAGCAGTTCTTC; cdr3_aa: CASSAQGGEQFF
clone_size: -; v_call: TRBV7-5; d_call: -; j_call: TRBJ2-7; cdr3_nt: TGTGCCAGAAGCTTTGGGTTAGACAGGGCAGTTCACCCCTCTTTTTGTGAGCAGTACTTC; cdr3_aa: CARSFGLDRAVHPSFCEQYF